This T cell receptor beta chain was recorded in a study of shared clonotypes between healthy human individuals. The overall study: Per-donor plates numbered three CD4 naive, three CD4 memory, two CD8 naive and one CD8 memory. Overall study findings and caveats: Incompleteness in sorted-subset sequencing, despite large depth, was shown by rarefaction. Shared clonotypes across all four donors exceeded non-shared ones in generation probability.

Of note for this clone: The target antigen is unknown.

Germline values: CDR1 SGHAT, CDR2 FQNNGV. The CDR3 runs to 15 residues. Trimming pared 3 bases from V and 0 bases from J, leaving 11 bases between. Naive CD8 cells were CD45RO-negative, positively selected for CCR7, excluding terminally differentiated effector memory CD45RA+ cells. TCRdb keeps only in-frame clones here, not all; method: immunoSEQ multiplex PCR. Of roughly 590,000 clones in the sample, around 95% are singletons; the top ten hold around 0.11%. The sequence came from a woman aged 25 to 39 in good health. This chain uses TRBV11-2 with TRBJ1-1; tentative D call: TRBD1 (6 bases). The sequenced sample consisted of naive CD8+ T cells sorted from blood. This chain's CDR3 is CASSFTQGLNTEAFF. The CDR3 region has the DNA TGTGCCAGCAGCTTCACACAGGGCTTGAACACTGAAGCTTTCTTT.